The 9 T cell receptor beta chains below come from one sample, sequenced in a study of T cells in Graves' hyperthyroidism and ophthalmopathy. The source material, RNA transcripts, was used to amplify TCR beta CDR3 regions. First-round RT-PCR of the TCR CDR3 relied on the HTBI primer set. One entry per CDR3 protein results from TCRdb running MiXCR on the multiplex PCR reads. The sample has some 350,000 distinct CDR3 sequences; 12% to 15% are singletons. The sample was blood. These receptors were collected from a woman aged 40 to 49 with Graves' ophthalmopathy.

This chain joins TRBV7-9 and TRBJ2-2, with D perhaps given as TRBD1 or TRBD2 (5 bases each). This CDR3 is built from 18 residues. V was cut by 2 bases and J by 1 base, with 17 bases left in between. CDR1 and CDR2 from the germline V gene are SEHNR and FQNEAQ (reference sequence). The CDR3 spells CASSLIFDGAGNTGELFF. The CDR3 coding sequence is TGTGCCAGCAGCTTAATTTTCGACGGGGCAGGGAACACCGGGGAGCTGTTTTTT.

This clonotype was seen many times. The chain carries TRBV7-9 and TRBJ2-1; 10 bases line up with TRBD2. Per germline, CDR1 SEHNR and CDR2 FQNEAQ (reference sequence). CDR3 length: 15 amino acids. V shed 6 bases, J shed 4 bases, and the junction held 6 bases outside the gene matches. The CDR3 DNA sequence: TGTGCCAGCAGTCCTAGCGGGAGAGGGTACAATGAGCAGTTCTTC. This encodes CASSPSGRGYNEQFF. The full variable domain, its missing parts supplied by reference TRBV7-9 and TRBJ2-1, is DTGVSQNPRHKITKRGQNVTFRCDPISEHNRLYWYRQTLGQGPEFLTYFQNEAQLEKSRLLSDRFSAERPKGSFSTLEIQRTEQGDSAMYLCASSPSGRGYNEQFFGPGTRLTVL.

This clonotype was counted at least ten times. V is TRBV12-3 or TRBV12-4 and J is TRBJ1-5, with TRBD1 matching 8 bases. J was trimmed by 0 bases and V by 1 base; bases with no gene match: 17. This CDR3 contains 21 residues. CDR3 region: CASSLVRGTTGAGVSNQPQHF. For the CDR3, the DNA is TGTGCCAGCAGTTTAGTACGGGGGACGACAGGGGCGGGCGTTAGCAATCAGCCCCAGCATTTT.

V usage is TRBV7-8 and J usage is TRBJ1-2; D is perhaps TRBD1 (5 bases). The CDR3 spans 14 residues. Germline V gene data show CDR1 as SGHVS and CDR2 as FQNEAQ. V lost 1 base to trimming and J lost 6 bases, with 12 bases between them. CDR3 DNA sequence: TGTGCCAGCAGCTTAGGGGGCGGATGGAATGGCTACACCTTC. Its protein product is CASSLGGGWNGYTF.

This clonotype was detected ten times or more. CDR3 nucleotide sequence: TGTGCCAGCAGTTACTCTCCAGCGGGGGGGCGTGAGACCCAGTACTTC. Protein sequence: CASSYSPAGGRETQYF. The chain joins TRBV6-5 to TRBJ2-5; TRBD2 matches at 10 bases. V was clipped by 0 bases and J by 5 bases; unmatched bases: 6. CDR3 length equals 16 residues. CDR1 MNHEY and CDR2 SVGAGI come from the germline V gene.

This clonotype has ten or more counts. The chain recombines TRBV7-2 with TRBJ2-7, with D perhaps TRBD2 (5 bases). This CDR3 contains 12 residues. Between the trimmed V and J ends, which lost 5 bases and 2 bases, there was a span of 7 bases. The germline CDR1 and CDR2 sequences are SGHTA and FQGNSA. The CDR3 coding sequence is TGTGCCAGCAGCACACTAGCCTACGAGCAGTACTTC. It specifies CASSTLAYEQYF.

This clonotype was counted ten times or more. V usage is TRBV10-1 and J usage is TRBJ1-2; TRBD1 is a possible D gene (6 bases). CDR3 length equals 12 residues. Germline V lookup: CDR1 WNHNN, CDR2 SYGVQD (reference sequence). Trimming removed 4 bases at V and 7 bases at J, with 10 bases between. The CDR3, as DNA: TGCGCCAGCAGTGCCGGGACAACTGGCTACACCTTC. Its protein product is CASSAGTTGYTF.

This clonotype was recorded many times. The V gene is TRBV29-1, the J gene TRBJ1-2; no firm D call. Germline CDR1 and CDR2: SQVTM and ANQGSEA. The CDR3 length is 13 residues. With 7 bases removed from V and 2 bases from J, the gap between germline ends came to 14 bases. This chain's CDR3 is CSAAFGGNYGYTF. CDR3 nucleotide sequence: TGCAGCGCTGCCTTTGGAGGGAACTATGGCTACACCTTC.

This clonotype was seen repeatedly, ten times or more. V and J are TRBV7-9 and TRBJ2-4; D is unresolved. Trimming stripped 1 base from V and 8 bases from J, with 12 bases between. The CDR3 extends over 14 amino acids. Looked up from germline, CDR1 is SEHNR and CDR2 is FQNEAQ (reference sequence). Here the CDR3 DNA reads TGTGCCAGCAGCTTAGGGGTGCTGTCGGACATTCAGTACTTC. It translates to CASSLGVLSDIQYF.